Included here is one T cell receptor beta chain sequence, with context. V lost 4 bases and J 4 bases, leaving 16 bases between the germline ends. The CDR3 runs 14 residues. Germline V gene sequence: CDR1 GTSNPN, CDR2 SVGIG (reference sequence). Donors comprised healthy HIV-negative adults lacking recent acute infections or vaccinations. Donors were Caucasian adults residing in Nashville, Tennessee, USA. The sample is drawn from a study of shared clonotypes between healthy human individuals. Genomic DNA of each subset was evenly split across several immunoSEQ plates. The table came from immunoSEQ multiplex PCR; TCRdb's copy has only in-frame clones and leaves some out. This sample yields fewer than 850,000 clones, of which 90% are seen a single time; 30% to 35% belongs to the top ten.

The sequence derives from a young man in good health. Some clones in this sample may be carry-over from other donors' samples. The V call is TRBV30, the J call TRBJ1-1; possible D gene TRBD1, 5 bases. The sample taken for sequencing was memory CD8+ T cells from PBMCs. The subset: CD45RO+ cells pooled with CCR7-negative TemRA cells. This CDR3 is CAWNVGPTSTEAFF. The CDR3 DNA sequence: TGTGCCTGGAATGTGGGGCCGACCAGCACTGAAGCTTTCTTT.